This T cell receptor beta chain was recovered during a study of blood T cell repertoires in COVID-19. Clones were sequenced by immunoSEQ multiplex PCR, and TCRdb holds only the in-frame ones, with some missing. Among fewer than 350,000 clones listed, 75% to 90% were seen once. The study recruited people aged roughly 18 to 100 years across approximately 24 US areas. Categorization into cohorts depended on clinical history that participants reported. Recovery among Cohort 3 donors was established by two negative PCRs, clearance, or symptom resolution. Trimming cost V 1 base and J 1 base; bases outside gene matches: 4. This CDR3 is 15 amino acids long. Germline-derived CDR1 and CDR2 are SGHTA and FQGNSA.

The TCR comes from a woman aged 40 to 55 who had recovered from COVID-19. The chain combines TRBV7-2 with TRBJ2-7; 7 nucleotides align to TRBD2. The sample comprised PBMCs or T cells enriched from blood (not recorded which). The CDR3 DNA is TGTGCCAGCAGCTTAGGTCCTAGCGGTTCCTACGAGCAGTACTTC. Residues: CASSLGPSGSYEQYF.